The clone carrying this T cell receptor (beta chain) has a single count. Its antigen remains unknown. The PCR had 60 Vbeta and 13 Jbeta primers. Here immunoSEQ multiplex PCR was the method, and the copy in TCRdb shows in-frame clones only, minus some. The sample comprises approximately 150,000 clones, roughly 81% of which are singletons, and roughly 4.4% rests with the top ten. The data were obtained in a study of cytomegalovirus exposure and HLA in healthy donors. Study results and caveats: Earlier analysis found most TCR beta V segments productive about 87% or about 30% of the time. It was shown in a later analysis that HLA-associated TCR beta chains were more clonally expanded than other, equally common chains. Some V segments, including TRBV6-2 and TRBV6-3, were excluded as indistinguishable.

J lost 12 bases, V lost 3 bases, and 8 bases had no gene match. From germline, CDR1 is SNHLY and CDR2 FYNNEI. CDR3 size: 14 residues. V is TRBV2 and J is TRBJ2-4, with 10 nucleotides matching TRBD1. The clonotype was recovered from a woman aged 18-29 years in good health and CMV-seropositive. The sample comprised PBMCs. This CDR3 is CASSDGTGAFPQYF. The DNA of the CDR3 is TGTGCCAGCAGTGACGGGACAGGGGCCTTTCCTCAGTACTTC. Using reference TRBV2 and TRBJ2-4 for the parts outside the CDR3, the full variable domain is EPEVTQTPSHQVTQMGQEVILRCVPISNHLYFYWYRQILGQKVEFLVSFYNNEISEKSEIFDDQFSVERPDGSNFTLKIRSTKLEDSAMYFCASSDGTGAFPQYFGAGTRLSVL.